This TCR beta chain emerged from a study of T-cell reconstitution after alpha-beta-depleted transplantation in children. The CDR3 consists of 18 residues. Germline CDR1 SGHAT, CDR2 FQDESV (reference sequence). Researchers prepared the TCRbeta library using unique molecular identifiers, the study reports. TCRdb independently ran MiXCR on the PCR reads; one entry per CDR3 protein. Among some 550,000 distinct CDR3 sequences listed, 18% were seen once. The sequence was obtained from a human donor who donated a stem cell graft to a child with acute lymphoblastic leukemia. The J gene is TRBJ2-1, the V gene TRBV11-1; 11 bases are shared with TRBD2. The sample consisted of PBMCs from the stem cell graft donor, taken from the stem cell graft. The CDR3 region is CAASGTSGVVQSYNEQFF. The CDR3 DNA reads as TGTGCAGCCTCCGGGACTAGCGGTGTAGTACAGTCCTACAATGAGCAGTTCTTC.